This TCR beta chain comes out of a study of graft-versus-host responses after intestinal transplantation. Study at large: Among the recipients, transplants were multivisceral, liver-intestinal, or isolated intestinal. All recipients were given anti-thymocyte globulin induction, and tacrolimus and steroids were then administered for roughly three years. General study points: Researchers found GvH clones in recipient marrow, and some showed up first in ileum or blood. Across patients carrying graft-donor T cell macrochimerism, allografts held high graft-versus-host to host-versus-graft clonal ratios.

The data were produced by immunoSEQ multiplex PCR, yet TCRdb's version contains in-frame clones alone and is incomplete. The data show 90,000 to 150,000 clones, roughly 95% seen once. CDR3 length: 16 residues. Germline loops: CDR1 MNHEY, CDR2 SMNVEV (reference sequence). V shed 8 bases and J 2 bases; nucleotides not matched to a gene: 10. About this clone itself: Its specificity is unknown.

The source of this sequence is a human donor who received an intestinal transplant. The rearrangement joins TRBV27 to TRBJ2-1; 9 bases align to TRBD2. This sample comprised unstimulated CD8+ T cells sorted from spleen or lymph node cells, obtained before intestinal transplant. CDR3 sequence (DNA): TGTGCCAGCGTAGGCCCTAGCGGGAAGACCTACAATGAGCAGTTCTTC. Its protein product is CASVGPSGKTYNEQFF.